This T cell receptor beta chain came from a study of Ad26.COV2.S vaccination and SARS-CoV-2 variants. General study points: Compared with placebo recipients, vaccine recipients had higher spike-specific TCR breadth. Measurements of TCR breadth and depth may have given underestimates of the total T cell responses. After vaccination, substantial breadth of spike-specific CD8+ and CD4+ responses was reported.

In its sample, this clone was seen once. Its antigen is unidentified. This CDR3 has 12 residues. Looked up from germline, CDR1 is SGHDT and CDR2 is YYEEEE. Trimming took 3 bases from V and 9 from J, leaving 13 bases between them. Measured with immunoSEQ multiplex PCR; TCRdb has only the in-frame clones, and not every one. The data contain about 350,000 clones, roughly nine tenths of them singletons. V and J are TRBV5-6 and TRBJ2-7; perhaps TRBD2 as D (6 bases). The sample was peripheral blood, taken after recovery from COVID-19. The sequence came from a human donor who had recovered from COVID-19. Here the CDR3 reads CASSSDGTLQYF. The DNA of the CDR3 is TGTGCCAGCAGCTCGGACGGGACTTTGCAGTACTTC.